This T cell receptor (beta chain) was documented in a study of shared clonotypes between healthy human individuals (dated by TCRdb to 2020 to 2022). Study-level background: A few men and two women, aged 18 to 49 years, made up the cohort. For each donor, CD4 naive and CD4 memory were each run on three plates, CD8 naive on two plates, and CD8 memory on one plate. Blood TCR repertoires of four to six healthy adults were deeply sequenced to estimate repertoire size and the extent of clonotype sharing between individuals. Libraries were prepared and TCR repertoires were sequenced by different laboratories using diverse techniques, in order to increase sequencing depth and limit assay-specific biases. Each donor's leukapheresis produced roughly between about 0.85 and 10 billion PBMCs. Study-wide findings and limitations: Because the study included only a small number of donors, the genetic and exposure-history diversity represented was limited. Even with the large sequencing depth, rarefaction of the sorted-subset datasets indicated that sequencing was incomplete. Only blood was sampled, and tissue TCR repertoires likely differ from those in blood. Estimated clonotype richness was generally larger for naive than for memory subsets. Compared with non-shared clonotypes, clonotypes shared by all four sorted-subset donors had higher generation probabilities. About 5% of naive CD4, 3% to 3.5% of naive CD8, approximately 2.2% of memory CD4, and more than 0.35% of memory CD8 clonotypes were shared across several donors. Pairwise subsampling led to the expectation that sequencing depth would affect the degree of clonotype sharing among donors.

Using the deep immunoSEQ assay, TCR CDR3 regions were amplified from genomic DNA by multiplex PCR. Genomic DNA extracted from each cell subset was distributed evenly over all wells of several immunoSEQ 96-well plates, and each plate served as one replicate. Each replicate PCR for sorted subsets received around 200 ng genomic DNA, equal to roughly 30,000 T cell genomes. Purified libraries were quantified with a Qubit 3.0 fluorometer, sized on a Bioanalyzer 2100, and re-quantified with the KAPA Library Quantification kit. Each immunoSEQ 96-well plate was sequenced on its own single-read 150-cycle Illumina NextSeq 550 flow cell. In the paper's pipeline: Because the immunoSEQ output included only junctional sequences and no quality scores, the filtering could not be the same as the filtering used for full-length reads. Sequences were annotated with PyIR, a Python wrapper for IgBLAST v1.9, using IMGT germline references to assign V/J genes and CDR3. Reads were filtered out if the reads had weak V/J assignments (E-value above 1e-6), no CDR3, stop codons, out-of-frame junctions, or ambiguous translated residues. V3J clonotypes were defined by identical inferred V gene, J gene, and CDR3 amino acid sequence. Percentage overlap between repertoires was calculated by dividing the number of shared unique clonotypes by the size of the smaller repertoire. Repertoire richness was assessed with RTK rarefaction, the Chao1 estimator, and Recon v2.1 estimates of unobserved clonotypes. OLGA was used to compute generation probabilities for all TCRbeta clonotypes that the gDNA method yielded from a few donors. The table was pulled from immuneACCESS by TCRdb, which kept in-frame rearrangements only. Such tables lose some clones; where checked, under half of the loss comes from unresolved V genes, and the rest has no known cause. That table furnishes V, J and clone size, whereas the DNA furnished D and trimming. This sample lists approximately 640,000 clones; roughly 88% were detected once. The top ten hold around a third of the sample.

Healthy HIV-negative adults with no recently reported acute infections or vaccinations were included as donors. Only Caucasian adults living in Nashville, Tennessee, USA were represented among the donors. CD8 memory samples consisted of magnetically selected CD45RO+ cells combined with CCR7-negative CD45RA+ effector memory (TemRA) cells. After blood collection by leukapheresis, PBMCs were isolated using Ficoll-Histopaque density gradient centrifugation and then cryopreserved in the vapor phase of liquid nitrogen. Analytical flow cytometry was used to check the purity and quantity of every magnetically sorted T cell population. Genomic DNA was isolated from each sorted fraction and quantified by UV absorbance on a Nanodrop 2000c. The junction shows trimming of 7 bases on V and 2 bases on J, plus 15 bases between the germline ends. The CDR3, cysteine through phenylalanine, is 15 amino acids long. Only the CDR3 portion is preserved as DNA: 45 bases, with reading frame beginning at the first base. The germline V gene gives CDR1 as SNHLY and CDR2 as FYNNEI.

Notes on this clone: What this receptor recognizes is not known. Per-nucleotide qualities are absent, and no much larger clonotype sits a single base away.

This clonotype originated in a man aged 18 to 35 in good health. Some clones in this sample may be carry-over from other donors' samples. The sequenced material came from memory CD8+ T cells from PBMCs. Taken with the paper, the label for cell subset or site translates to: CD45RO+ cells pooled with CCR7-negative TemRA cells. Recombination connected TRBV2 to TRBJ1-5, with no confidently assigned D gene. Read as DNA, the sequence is TGTGCCAGCACCGAAGGTATCCAGGGCAATCAGCCCCAGCATTTT. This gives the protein CASTEGIQGNQPQHF.